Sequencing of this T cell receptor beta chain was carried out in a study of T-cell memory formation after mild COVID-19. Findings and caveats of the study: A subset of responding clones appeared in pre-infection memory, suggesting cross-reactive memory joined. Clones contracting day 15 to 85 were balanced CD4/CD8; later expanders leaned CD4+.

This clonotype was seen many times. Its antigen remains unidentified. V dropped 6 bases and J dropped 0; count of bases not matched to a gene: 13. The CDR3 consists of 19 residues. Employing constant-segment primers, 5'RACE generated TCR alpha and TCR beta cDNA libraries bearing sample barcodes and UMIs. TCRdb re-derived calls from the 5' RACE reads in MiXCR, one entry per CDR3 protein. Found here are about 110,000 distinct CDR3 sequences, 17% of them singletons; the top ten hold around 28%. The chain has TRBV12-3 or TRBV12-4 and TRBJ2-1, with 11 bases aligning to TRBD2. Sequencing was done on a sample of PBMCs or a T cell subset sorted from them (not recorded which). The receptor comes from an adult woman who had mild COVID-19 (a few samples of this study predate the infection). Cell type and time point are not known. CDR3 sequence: CASRNLAGGPPGSYNEQFF. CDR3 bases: TGTGCCAGCAGAAATCTAGCGGGAGGCCCGCCGGGCTCCTACAATGAGCAGTTCTTC.